Below, 18 T cell receptor beta chains from the same sample are listed, as sequenced in a study of blood T cell repertoires in COVID-19. Here immunoSEQ multiplex PCR was the method, and the copy in TCRdb shows in-frame clones only, minus some. Of 200,000 to 250,000 clones listed, roughly 86% are singletons. The sequenced sample consisted of peripheral blood. These receptor sequences come from a man aged 60-69 years with acute or convalescent COVID-19.

A note on this clone: This specimen includes other DNA sequences encoding the same CDR3. The CDR3 spells CASSAGTGGPYEQYF. In nucleotides, the CDR3 is TGTGCCAGCAGCGCTGGGACAGGGGGTCCCTACGAGCAGTACTTC. J is TRBJ2-7 and V is TRBV9, with 11 bases that match TRBD1. The V segment lost 3 bases and the J segment 2 bases; nucleotides outside the gene matches: 4. The CDR3 sequence is 15 residues long. The V gene's germline CDR1 is SGDLS and CDR2 YYNGEE.

V gene TRBV18 combines with J gene TRBJ2-7, with D maybe TRBD1 (6 bases). There are 12 residues in the CDR3. Germline assignment: CDR1 KGHSH and CDR2 LQKENI. Trimming cost V 5 bases and J 3 bases, with 8 bases left between them. CDR3 DNA: TGTGCCAGCTCAGGGGGCATCTACGAGCAGTACTTC. Residues: CASSGGIYEQYF.

A remark on this clone: At one boundary the junction diverges from the germline segment, which might be a read error. The chain carries TRBV7-8 and TRBJ2-7; 8 bases line up with TRBD2. CDR1 is SGHVS and CDR2 is FQNEAQ in the germline V gene. The CDR3 has 17 residues. CDR3 protein: CASSWEPGGRDSSEQYF. In DNA form, the CDR3 reads TGTGCCAGCAGCTGGGAGCCGGGGGGGCGAGACTCCTCCGAGCAGTACTTC.

This chain links TRBV10-3 with TRBJ1-6; D is possibly TRBD1 (6 bases). This CDR3 spans 14 amino acids. V lost 3 bases and J lost 7, with 10 bases in between. Germline V gene sequence: CDR1 ENHRY, CDR2 SYGVKD. For the CDR3, the DNA is TGTGCCATCAGTGACGGGCAGGGGAATTCACCCCTCCACTTT. This codes for CAISDGQGNSPLHF.

Note on this clone: One junction end disagrees with the germline gene, perhaps due to a read error. V and J are TRBV6-2 or TRBV6-3 and TRBJ2-7; possibly TRBD2 for D (6 bases). The CDR3 covers 12 residues. CDR1 and CDR2 from the germline V gene are MNHEY and SVGEGT. This CDR3 is CASSYNQRERDF. The CDR3 DNA follows: TGTGCCAGCAGTTATAACCAACGGGAGAGAGACTTC.

V and J are TRBV7-2 and TRBJ2-1; the match to TRBD2 covers 7 bases. Unmatched junction bases numbered 8, after V lost 5 bases and J lost 4 bases. This CDR3 region has 15 residues. Germline CDR1 reads SGHTA; CDR2 reads FQGNSA. For the CDR3, the DNA is TGTGCCAGCAGCCCCCCCGGGGGGTCGTACAATGAGCAGTTCTTC. Its protein product is CASSPPGGSYNEQFF.

The chain is built from TRBV5-1 and TRBJ2-7; D is undetermined. The V end lost 0 bases, the J end lost 2 bases, and 6 bases lay between the germline ends. Germline values: CDR1 SGHRS, CDR2 YFSETQ. This CDR3 spans 13 amino acids. The CDR3 loop reads CASSLGGTYEQYF. CDR3 DNA: TGCGCCAGCAGCTTGGGCGGAACCTACGAGCAGTACTTC.

This chain joins TRBV14 and TRBJ2-4; 9 nucleotides match TRBD1. The germline CDR1 and CDR2 sequences are SGHDN and FVKESK. This CDR3 comprises 16 residues. Losses at the gene ends were 3 bases for V and 4 bases for J; bases not matched to a gene: 7. This CDR3 reads CASSHGQGLSKNIQYF. The CDR3, as DNA: TGTGCCAGCAGCCATGGACAGGGGTTATCGAAAAACATTCAGTACTTC.

This chain uses TRBV28 with TRBJ2-7; 8 bases match TRBD2. CDR1 MDHEN and CDR2 SYDVKM come from the germline V gene. CDR3 size: 14 residues. The ends lost 3 bases at V and 1 base at J; junction bases unmatched: 2. This chain's CDR3 is CASSLAGGSYEQYF. The CDR3 bases are TGTGCCAGCAGTTTGGCGGGGGGTTCCTACGAGCAGTACTTC.

The rearrangement links TRBV3-1 (or the pseudogene TRBV3-2) to TRBJ1-2; 9 bases are shared with TRBD1. Germline V gene lookup returns CDR1 LGHDT and CDR2 YNNKEL (reference sequence). Losses at the gene ends were 1 base for V and 7 bases for J; bases not matched to a gene: 10. The CDR3 is made up of 16 amino acids. This CDR3 is CASSQAYRGQRGGYTF. DNA for the CDR3: TGTGCCAGCAGCCAAGCCTACAGGGGGCAGAGGGGTGGCTACACCTTC.

This clone was detected once. CDR3 sequence (DNA): TGTGCCAGCGCGCTCGGGACACGGAACTACGAGCAGTACTTC. Amino acid sequence: CASALGTRNYEQYF. This rearrangement joins TRBV3-1 (or the pseudogene TRBV3-2) to TRBJ2-7; D may be TRBD1 (6 bases). In germline, CDR1 is LGHDT, CDR2 YNNKEL (reference sequence). Trimming pared 8 bases from V and 3 bases from J, leaving 17 bases between. The CDR3 spans 14 residues.

The chain is built from TRBV27 and TRBJ2-5; 7 bases agree with TRBD1. The ends lost 4 bases at V and 7 bases at J; junction bases unmatched: 6. Germline CDR1 is MNHEY and CDR2 is SMNVEV (reference sequence). The CDR3 is made up of 13 amino acids. The CDR3 here is CASSSGTVGTQYF. CDR3 nucleotides: TGTGCCAGCAGTTCCGGGACAGTAGGGACCCAGTACTTC.

The count of this clone is one. This chain connects TRBV6-2 or TRBV6-3 to TRBJ2-3; 10 bases map to TRBD1. Germline loops: CDR1 MNHEY, CDR2 SVGEGT. V shed 4 bases and J 2 bases; nucleotides not matched to a gene: 9. The CDR3 has 17 amino acids. As DNA, the CDR3 is TGTGCCAGCAGTTCCATTACCGGGACAGGGGCCACAGATACGCAGTATTTT. Translating it yields CASSSITGTGATDTQYF.

The CDR3 nucleotides are TGCGCCAGCGCGGGTACGCTAGCGAAAAACACCGGGGAGCTGTTTTTT. Translating it yields CASAGTLAKNTGELFF. The V call is TRBV5-1, the J call TRBJ2-2; D possibly corresponds to TRBD2 (6 bases). This CDR3 has 16 residues. V was clipped by 7 bases and J by 2 bases, with 18 bases between them. The germline gives CDR1 SGHRS, CDR2 YFSETQ.

This rearrangement joins TRBV10-2 to TRBJ2-2; 8 nucleotides line up with TRBD2. Germline CDR1 WSHSY, CDR2 SAAADI. The CDR3 runs to 15 residues. V gave up 5 bases and J gave up 3 bases; unmatched junction bases: 5. In DNA, the CDR3 is TGCGCCAGCAGTTTTACGGGGGGGTACACCGGGGAGCTGTTTTTT. Translated: CASSFTGGYTGELFF.

The chain links TRBV2 to TRBJ2-1, with 7 bases that match TRBD2. V lost 5 bases, J lost 5 bases, and 15 bases stayed unmatched. This CDR3 contains 17 residues. Germline lookup yields CDR1 SNHLY and CDR2 FYNNEI. DNA of the CDR3: TGTGCCAGCAGTTGGACTAGTACCCGAGACCTAGACAATGAGCAGTTCTTC. This gives the protein CASSWTSTRDLDNEQFF.

The rearrangement joins TRBV29-1 to TRBJ1-2, with 11 bases aligning to TRBD1. The V and J ends lost 3 bases and 5 bases, in that order; junction bases with no gene match: 2. CDR1 SQVTM and CDR2 ANQGSEA come from the germline V gene. This CDR3 has 13 residues. CDR3: CSVDGQGAYGYTF. In DNA form, the CDR3 reads TGCAGCGTTGATGGACAGGGGGCATATGGCTACACCTTC.

The rearrangement links TRBV11-2 to TRBJ2-1; D gene unclear. CDR1 is SGHAT and CDR2 is FQNNGV in the germline V gene. Trimming left V 0 bases short and J 8 bases short, with 14 bases between. This CDR3 has 15 residues. The CDR3 sequence: CASSLDQVGFHEQFF. The CDR3 DNA sequence: TGTGCCAGCAGCTTAGATCAGGTGGGTTTCCATGAGCAGTTCTTC.